This T cell receptor (beta chain) derives from a study of technical replicates of blood from several donors. The CDR3 spans 20 residues. The trim removed 6 bases at V and 0 bases at J, leaving 14 bases unmatched. Per germline, CDR1 SQVTM and CDR2 ANQGSEA. Repertoires were generated with immunoSEQ multiplex PCR, while TCRdb's copy carries only in-frame clones and drops some. The sample has some 64,000 clones, 90% to 95% seen once; the top ten hold about 4.4%. A few counts support this clone. The sequenced material came from PBMCs. This clonotype was obtained from a human donor in good health. Some clones in this sample may be carry-over from other donors' samples. The rearrangement joins TRBV29-1 to TRBJ2-1; 16 bases are a match to TRBD2. CDR3 bases: TGCAGCGTAGCCCAGACTCCGGGACTAGCGGGAGGGAGCTCCTACAATGAGCAGTTCTTC. Amino acid sequence: CSVAQTPGLAGGSSYNEQFF.